Sequencing of this T cell receptor (beta chain) was carried out in a study of T-cell memory formation after mild COVID-19. As for this clonotype: Its cognate antigen is unknown.

Study conclusions and caveats: Pre-infection memory already had some responding clones, implying cross-reactive memory joined. Contracting clones from day 15 to 85 showed balanced CD4/CD8; later expanders favored CD4+. Chiefly within CM and EM were the contracting CD4+ clones; CD8+ ones were within EMRA.

Sample barcodes and UMIs were carried by the TCR alpha and TCR beta cDNA libraries that 5'RACE generated with constant-segment primers. From the 5' RACE reads, TCRdb called clonotypes with MiXCR, one entry per CDR3 protein. Here the sample spans fewer than 40,000 distinct CDR3 sequences, about an eighth being singletons. Germline V gene sequence: CDR1 SGHNT, CDR2 YENEEA. V dropped 5 bases and J dropped 5 bases, with 7 bases sitting between them. The CDR3 spans 12 residues. This TCR was sampled from a man between 18 and 29 years old who had mild COVID-19 (a few samples of this study predate the infection). Cell type and time point are not known. The sequenced material came from PBMCs or a T cell subset sorted from them (not recorded which). V and J are TRBV11-3 and TRBJ2-1; D is ambiguous. The CDR3 reads CASSARDNEQFF. CDR3 nucleotide sequence: TGTGCCAGCAGCGCCCGAGACAATGAGCAGTTCTTC. Full variable domain (outside the CDR3, taken from reference TRBV11-3 and TRBJ2-1): EAGVVQSPRYKIIEKKQPVAFWCNPISGHNTLYWYLQNLGQGPELLIRYENEEAVDDSQLPKDRFSAERLKGVDSTLKIQPAELGDSAVYLCASSARDNEQFFGPGTRLTVL.